Listed below are T cell receptor beta chains from one sample, sequenced in a study of T cells after yellow fever vaccination. TCRdb fed the 5' RACE reads into MiXCR, producing one record per CDR3 protein. The sample consists of some 420,000 distinct CDR3 sequences, 18% of them appearing once. The material sequenced was PBMCs, taken before the yellow fever booster vaccination. Receptors originate from a man aged 18 to 35 who received the YFV17D yellow fever vaccine. CDR3s include the opening cysteine and the closing phenylalanine or tryptophan. A D gene is named only where the DNA matches it firmly. Clone sizes are given selectively: once, few, many, or a class where the clone is expanded.

D gene: .
J gene: TRBJ2-2
V gene: TRBV6-5
clone size: few
CDR3 protein: CASSYPGTGELFF
CDR3 DNA: TGTGCCAGCAGTTACCCGGGAACCGGGGAGCTGTTTTTT

D gene: TRBD1
J gene: TRBJ2-3
V gene: TRBV13
clone size: .
CDR3 protein: CASSLPPWQGAFTDTQYF
CDR3 DNA: TGTGCCAGCAGCTTACCCCCCTGGCAGGGGGCCTTCACAGATACGCAGTATTTT

D gene: .
J gene: TRBJ2-1
V gene: TRBV4-1
clone size: few
CDR3 protein: CASSHYADSYNEQFF
CDR3 DNA: TGCGCCAGCAGCCATTACGCAGACTCCTACAATGAGCAGTTCTTC

D gene: TRBD1
J gene: TRBJ2-1
V gene: TRBV7-9
clone size: few
CDR3 protein: CASSQLGSGQGTYNEQFF
CDR3 DNA: TGTGCCAGCAGCCAACTAGGGTCGGGACAGGGTACCTACAATGAGCAGTTCTTC

D gene: .
J gene: TRBJ1-1
V gene: TRBV20-1
clone size: few
CDR3 protein: CSATPGVRGTEAFF
CDR3 DNA: TGCAGTGCTACCCCGGGGGTCAGGGGTACTGAAGCTTTCTTT

D gene: .
J gene: TRBJ1-1
V gene: TRBV20-1
clone size: .
CDR3 protein: CSAARPRDTEAFF
CDR3 DNA: TGCAGTGCTGCCCGCCCCAGAGACACTGAAGCTTTCTTT

D gene: TRBD1
J gene: TRBJ2-3
V gene: TRBV29-1
clone size: .
CDR3 protein: CSHTGGNTDTQYF
CDR3 DNA: TGCAGCCATACAGGGGGCAACACAGATACGCAGTATTTT

D gene: .
J gene: TRBJ1-3
V gene: TRBV20-1
clone size: few
CDR3 protein: CSARVQLAGNTIYF
CDR3 DNA: TGCAGTGCTAGAGTGCAGTTAGCTGGAAACACCATATATTTT

D gene: .
J gene: TRBJ2-2
V gene: TRBV20-1
clone size: .
CDR3 protein: CSASSWNTGELFF
CDR3 DNA: TGCAGTGCTAGCAGTTGGAACACCGGGGAGCTGTTTTTT

D gene: .
J gene: TRBJ1-2
V gene: TRBV9
clone size: many
CDR3 protein: CASSDDAEHYGYTF
CDR3 DNA: TGTGCCAGCAGCGATGACGCGGAACACTATGGCTACACCTTC

D gene: .
J gene: TRBJ2-3
V gene: TRBV20-1
clone size: few
CDR3 protein: CSARYVAEDTQYF
CDR3 DNA: TGCAGTGCTAGATACGTAGCTGAAGATACGCAGTATTTT

D gene: TRBD1
J gene: TRBJ1-4
V gene: TRBV7-6
clone size: .
CDR3 protein: CASSLGQSNEKLFF
CDR3 DNA: TGTGCCAGCAGCTTGGGACAGAGCAATGAAAAACTGTTTTTT

D gene: .
J gene: TRBJ2-1
V gene: TRBV5-5
clone size: few
CDR3 protein: CASSLLGGEQFF
CDR3 DNA: TGTGCCAGCAGCTTACTTGGGGGTGAGCAGTTCTTC

D gene: TRBD1
J gene: TRBJ2-3
V gene: TRBV15
clone size: few
CDR3 protein: CATSLRDRGSTDTQYF
CDR3 DNA: TGTGCCACCAGCCTCAGGGACAGGGGAAGCACAGATACGCAGTATTTT

D gene: .
J gene: TRBJ2-7
V gene: TRBV6-1
clone size: .
CDR3 protein: CASSEQGAEQYF
CDR3 DNA: TGTGCCAGCAGTGAACAGGGCGCCGAGCAGTACTTC

D gene: TRBD1
J gene: TRBJ2-7
V gene: TRBV30
clone size: once
CDR3 protein: CAWSAHPGQLSEQYF
CDR3 DNA: TGTGCCTGGAGTGCACATCCGGGACAGTTGAGCGAGCAGTACTTC

D gene: .
J gene: TRBJ2-1
V gene: TRBV12-3/TRBV12-4
clone size: few
CDR3 protein: CASSLRRSYNEQFF
CDR3 DNA: TGTGCCAGCAGTTTAAGGAGATCCTACAATGAGCAGTTCTTC

D gene: .
J gene: TRBJ2-3
V gene: TRBV29-1
clone size: few
CDR3 protein: CSVEPADTDTQYF
CDR3 DNA: TGCAGCGTTGAACCGGCAGACACAGATACGCAGTATTTT

D gene: .
J gene: TRBJ2-5
V gene: TRBV20-1
clone size: many
CDR3 protein: CSAGPGAWETQYF
CDR3 DNA: TGCAGTGCCGGGCCGGGGGCCTGGGAGACCCAGTACTTC

D gene: .
J gene: TRBJ2-7
V gene: TRBV20-1
clone size: .
CDR3 protein: CSARLWTGEQYF
CDR3 DNA: TGCAGTGCTAGACTATGGACGGGGGAGCAGTACTTC

D gene: TRBD2
J gene: TRBJ2-1
V gene: TRBV29-1
clone size: few
CDR3 protein: CSVDTRDGWRGAEFNEQFF
CDR3 DNA: TGCAGCGTTGATACCCGGGACGGGTGGCGGGGGGCCGAATTCAATGAGCAGTTCTTC

D gene: .
J gene: TRBJ2-1
V gene: TRBV2
clone size: few
CDR3 protein: CASTDQGHSYNEQFF
CDR3 DNA: TGTGCCAGCACCGATCAGGGGCACTCCTACAATGAGCAGTTCTTC

D gene: .
J gene: TRBJ1-2
V gene: TRBV6-2/TRBV6-3
clone size: .
CDR3 protein: CASSHPRGEYYGYTF
CDR3 DNA: TGTGCCAGCAGTCACCCCCGGGGTGAATACTATGGCTACACCTTC

D gene: .
J gene: TRBJ2-3
V gene: TRBV7-8
clone size: .
CDR3 protein: CASSLYARPPDTQYF
CDR3 DNA: TGTGCCAGCAGCTTATATGCACGCCCGCCAGATACGCAGTATTTT

D gene: TRBD1
J gene: TRBJ2-1
V gene: TRBV29-1
clone size: many
CDR3 protein: CSGKTGARDEQFF
CDR3 DNA: TGCAGCGGTAAGACAGGGGCTAGAGATGAGCAGTTCTTC

D gene: TRBD1
J gene: TRBJ2-1
V gene: TRBV29-1
clone size: .
CDR3 protein: CSFDREPYNEQFF
CDR3 DNA: TGCAGCTTTGACAGGGAACCCTACAATGAGCAGTTCTTC

D gene: .
J gene: TRBJ2-7
V gene: TRBV12-3/TRBV12-4
clone size: .
CDR3 protein: CASSLMDVGSYEQYF
CDR3 DNA: TGTGCCAGCAGTTTGATGGATGTAGGCTCCTACGAGCAGTACTTC

D gene: TRBD1
J gene: TRBJ1-2
V gene: TRBV5-5
clone size: .
CDR3 protein: CASRGQTWGYTF
CDR3 DNA: TGTGCCAGCAGGGGACAGACCTGGGGCTACACCTTC

D gene: .
J gene: TRBJ1-1
V gene: TRBV12-3/TRBV12-4
clone size: few
CDR3 protein: CASCGQTVRTEAFF
CDR3 DNA: TGTGCCAGTTGCGGACAAACTGTTCGGACTGAAGCTTTCTTT

D gene: TRBD1
J gene: TRBJ2-3
V gene: TRBV6-5
clone size: many
CDR3 protein: CASSTRDRGRGTQYF
CDR3 DNA: TGTGCCAGCAGTACCCGGGACAGGGGTAGGGGTACGCAGTATTTT

D gene: TRBD2
J gene: TRBJ2-3
V gene: TRBV4-3
clone size: few
CDR3 protein: CASSQERRGGDTQYF
CDR3 DNA: TGCGCCAGCAGCCAAGAGCGGCGGGGGGGTGATACGCAGTATTTT

D gene: .
J gene: TRBJ2-2
V gene: TRBV10-3
clone size: few
CDR3 protein: CAISGRDLNTGELFF
CDR3 DNA: TGTGCCATCAGTGGGCGGGACCTTAACACCGGGGAGCTGTTTTTT

D gene: .
J gene: TRBJ1-4
V gene: TRBV11-2
clone size: few
CDR3 protein: CASSRTATNEKLFF
CDR3 DNA: TGTGCCAGCAGCCGGACAGCAACTAATGAAAAACTGTTTTTT

D gene: .
J gene: TRBJ1-5
V gene: TRBV5-8
clone size: few
CDR3 protein: CASSFISISDANQPQHF
CDR3 DNA: TGTGCCAGCAGCTTTATAAGTATTTCTGACGCGAATCAGCCCCAGCATTTT

D gene: .
J gene: TRBJ2-1
V gene: TRBV7-8
clone size: many
CDR3 protein: CASSPLVSEQFF
CDR3 DNA: TGTGCCAGCAGCCCCCTAGTGAGTGAGCAGTTCTTC

D gene: .
J gene: TRBJ2-7
V gene: TRBV20-1
clone size: many
CDR3 protein: CSARVGGLSYEQYF
CDR3 DNA: TGCAGTGCTAGGGTCGGGGGTCTCTCCTACGAGCAGTACTTC

D gene: .
J gene: TRBJ1-5
V gene: TRBV4-1
clone size: .
CDR3 protein: CASSQGSGQPQHF
CDR3 DNA: TGCGCCAGCAGCCAAGGATCGGGACAGCCCCAGCATTTT

D gene: .
J gene: TRBJ2-1
V gene: TRBV24-1
clone size: few
CDR3 protein: CATSDWVGVREQFF
CDR3 DNA: TGTGCCACCAGTGATTGGGTAGGGGTACGTGAGCAGTTCTTC

D gene: .
J gene: TRBJ1-3
V gene: TRBV6-5
clone size: .
CDR3 protein: CASSYSWGISGNTIYF
CDR3 DNA: TGTGCCAGCAGTTACTCCTGGGGGATCTCTGGAAACACCATATATTTT

D gene: TRBD2
J gene: TRBJ2-3
V gene: TRBV12-3/TRBV12-4
clone size: .
CDR3 protein: CASALAGGTDTQYF
CDR3 DNA: TGTGCCAGCGCCCTAGCGGGGGGCACAGATACGCAGTATTTT